This T cell receptor (beta chain) derives from a study of T cells in localized non-small cell lung cancer. Points from the study as a whole: Across samples, adjacent lung featured a median approximately 60 of the top 100 tumor clones.

Clones were read by immunoSEQ multiplex PCR, and TCRdb kept only the in-frame ones, dropping some. In the table there are tens of thousands of clones, 80% to 90% of which are singletons. The germline CDR1 and CDR2 sequences are LNHDA and SQIVND (reference sequence). Trimming took 0 bases from V and 0 from J, leaving 13 bases between them. The CDR3 is 17 residues long. In its sample, this clone was seen a few times. The antigen remains unidentified. This clonotype was obtained from a female donor of 60 years or more with stage I lung adenocarcinoma. V usage is TRBV19 and J usage is TRBJ2-3; D is unclear. The starting material was peripheral blood, obtained before any cancer treatment. The CDR3, as DNA: TGTGCCAGTAGTATAGAGGGGAAGAGAGCTAGCACAGATACGCAGTATTTT. It encodes CASSIEGKRASTDTQYF.